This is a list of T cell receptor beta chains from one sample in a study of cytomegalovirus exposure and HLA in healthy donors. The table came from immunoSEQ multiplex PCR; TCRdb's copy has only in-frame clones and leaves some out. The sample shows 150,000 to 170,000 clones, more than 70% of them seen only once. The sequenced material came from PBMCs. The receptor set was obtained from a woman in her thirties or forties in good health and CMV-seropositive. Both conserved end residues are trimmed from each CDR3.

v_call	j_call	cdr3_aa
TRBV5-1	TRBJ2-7	ASSYYPGTANSYEQY
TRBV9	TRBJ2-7	ASSGETSGVYEQY
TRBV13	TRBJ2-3	ASSFHGRIGECTDTQY
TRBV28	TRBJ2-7	ASSSRAGRSGRFHEQY
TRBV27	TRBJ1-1	ASSSVQSEAF
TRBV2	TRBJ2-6	ARRLVSGSANVLT
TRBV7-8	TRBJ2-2	ASSSQGAGGELF
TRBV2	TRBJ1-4	ASSGQGGNEKLF
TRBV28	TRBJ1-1	ASSYPDRITEAF
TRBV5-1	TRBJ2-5	ASSADSQETQY
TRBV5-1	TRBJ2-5	ASSSTGVETQY
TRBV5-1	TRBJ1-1	ASSLTGGGTEAF
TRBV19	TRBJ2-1	ASSITSGSTFSYNEQF
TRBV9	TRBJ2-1	ASSSRLAVYNEQF
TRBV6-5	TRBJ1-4	ASGDRANEKLF
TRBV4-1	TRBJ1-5	ASSPSSNQPQH
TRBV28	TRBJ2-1	ASSQVAGAVVGPF
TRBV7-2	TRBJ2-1	ASTLHPGLPYNEQF
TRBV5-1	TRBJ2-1	ASSGDSPGYNEQF
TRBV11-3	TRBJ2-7	ASSLDITSGTGEQY
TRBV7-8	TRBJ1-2	ASSFQPGGLNYGYT
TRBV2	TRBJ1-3	ASSYGGSTGNTIY
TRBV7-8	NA	ASSLAISSYEQY
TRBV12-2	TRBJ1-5	ASRPPLRDNNQPQH
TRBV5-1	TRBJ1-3	ASRPLSSGNTIY
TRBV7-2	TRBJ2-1	ASSLGLAGIYNEQF
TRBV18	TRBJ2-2	ASSPIHPGLAGADTGELF
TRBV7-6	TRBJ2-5	ASSSTGLAGRETQY
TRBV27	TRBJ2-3	ASSSVLAGGTDTQY
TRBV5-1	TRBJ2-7	ASSLLSGQGTYEQY
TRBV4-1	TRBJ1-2	ASSQDNLGGIGYT
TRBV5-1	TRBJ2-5	ASRPQTGSQETQY
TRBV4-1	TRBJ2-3	ASTLTGRASTDTQY
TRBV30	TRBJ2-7	AWGGQSYEQY
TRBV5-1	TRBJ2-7	ASSLGLQGTGGHEQY
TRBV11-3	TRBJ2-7	ASSLVRTERYEQY
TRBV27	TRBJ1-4	ASSRTGIWSTNEKLF
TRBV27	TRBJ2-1	ASSFGTGFLNEQF
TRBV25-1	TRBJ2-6	ASSEFRAGSGANVLT
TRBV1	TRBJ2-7	TSSQVFQGLAGGEQY
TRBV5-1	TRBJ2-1	ASSSTGGIAGGNEQF
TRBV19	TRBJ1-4	ASSRDRTNEKLF
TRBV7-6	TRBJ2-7	ASSFGTSGYEQY